Below are 21 T cell receptor delta chains sequenced from a single sample in a study of Vδ1+ human thymocytes. Study results and caveats: Thymic TRG and TRD repertoires appeared highly polyclonal, with Gaussian CDR3 length distributions.

Antigens for these TCRs are unknown. Sequences come from RNA converted to cDNA by reverse transcription. The CDR3 regions were amplified by multiplex PCR from V-gene primers to a constant-region primer. TCRdb applied CATT to the multiplex PCR reads for clone calling. The sample lists about 50,000 delta-chain clones, about 14% occurring once. The sequenced sample consisted of Vdelta1+ gamma-delta thymocytes from the thymus. Subset meaning: FACS-sorted CD3+ TCRalphabeta- TCRVdelta1+ TCRVdelta2- thymocytes. These TCRs come from a girl less than two years old who had congenital heart surgery.

The rearrangement links TRDV1 to TRDJ1, with D maybe TRDD3 (5 bases). Trimming pared 5 bases from V and 8 bases from J, leaving 21 bases between. The germline V gene has CDR1 TSWWSYY and CDR2 QGS. The CDR3 has 15 residues. CDR3 region: CALGFPWVRREKLIF. CDR3 sequence (DNA): TGTGCTCTTGGGTTTCCCTGGGTCCGTCGCGAAAAACTCATCTTT.

This clone occurred a few times. This chain joins TRDV1 and TRDJ1; 8 nucleotides align to TRDD3. The germline V gene encodes CDR1 TSWWSYY and CDR2 QGS. Germline trimming cut 4 bases from V and 0 bases from J; bases unmatched to any gene: 7. The length of the CDR3 is 16 residues. CDR3 sequence (DNA): TGTGCTCTTGGGGTCCCTGGGGGACATTACACCGATAAACTCATCTTT. Translation gives CALGVPGGHYTDKLIF.

The rearrangement links TRDV1 to TRDJ1; D unresolved. V was pared by 3 bases and J by 3 bases, with 11 bases between. Germline lookup yields CDR1 TSWWSYY and CDR2 QGS. CDR3 length: 14 amino acids. The CDR3: CALGDIQWPDKLIF. Here the CDR3 DNA reads TGTGCTCTTGGGGATATACAGTGGCCCGATAAACTCATCTTT.

This rearrangement joins TRDV1 to TRDJ1; weak D call: TRDD3 (7 bases). CDR3 length equals 21 residues. V was shortened by 4 bases and J by 0 bases, with 30 bases between the two germline ends. The germline CDR1 and CDR2 sequences are TSWWSYY and QGS. DNA of the CDR3: TGTGCTCTTGGGGCCTGTTCTCTCCTACGGCTGGGGGTCCCCTACACCGATAAACTCATCTTT. Its protein product is CALGACSLLRLGVPYTDKLIF.

This sequence joins TRDV1 and TRDJ1; 10 bases match TRDD3. CDR1 is TSWWSYY and CDR2 is QGS in the germline V gene. This CDR3 region has 24 residues. The V and J ends lost 0 bases and 0 bases, in that order; junction bases with no gene match: 25. The chain's CDR3 is CALGELGSPPTTGGSNLYTDKLIF. DNA of the CDR3: TGTGCTCTTGGGGAACTAGGGTCCCCCCCCACAACTGGGGGATCCAATTTATACACCGATAAACTCATCTTT.

This clone showed up just once. A read error may account for a junction end that differs from germline. Other DNA sequences in the sample encode the same CDR3. The chain is built from TRAV29/DV5 and TRDJ1, with 8 bases that match TRDD3. The CDR3 is 15 residues long. Germline V gives CDR1 NSMFDY, CDR2 ISSIKDK. The CDR3: CAASFGLLGGKKLIF. CDR3 bases: TGTGCCGCAAGTTTTGGTCTACTGGGGGGCAAAAAACTCATCTTT.

This clone was observed a handful of times. The chain is built from TRDV1 and TRDJ1, with 7 positions matching TRDD3. The CDR3 contains 19 residues. Germline trimming cut 2 bases from V and 1 base from J; bases unmatched to any gene: 16. Germline V gene lookup returns CDR1 TSWWSYY and CDR2 QGS. The CDR3 region is CALGESPTKLGVFTDKLIF. DNA of the CDR3: TGTGCTCTTGGGGAATCCCCTACTAAGCTGGGGGTCTTCACCGATAAACTCATCTTT.

This clone appeared a few times. The V gene is TRDV1, the J gene TRDJ1; 8 bases are a match to TRDD3. The CDR3 has 16 amino acids. CDR1 TSWWSYY and CDR2 QGS come from the germline V gene. V shed 1 base and J 11 bases; nucleotides not matched to a gene: 15. CDR3: CALGERQKSWGIGLIF. In DNA, the CDR3 is TGTGCTCTTGGGGAACGCCAGAAATCTTGGGGGATCGGGCTCATCTTT.

This clone has just a few counts. The gene calls are TRDV1 and TRDJ1, with D unclear. CDR1 and CDR2 from the germline V gene are TSWWSYY and QGS. The CDR3 covers 17 residues. Trimming pared 2 bases from V and 2 bases from J, leaving 18 bases between. CDR3 DNA: TGTGCTCTTGGGGAATCGACCTCCCGTACCAGAACCGATAAACTCATCTTT. It encodes CALGESTSRTRTDKLIF.

The chain uses TRDV1 and TRDJ1; possible D gene TRDD3, 5 bases. Germline lookup yields CDR1 TSWWSYY and CDR2 QGS. V was pared by 0 bases and J by 3 bases, with 14 bases between. This CDR3 comprises 16 residues. Here the CDR3 DNA reads TGTGCTCTTGGGGAACTAAAAGGGATCGGGCCCGATAAACTCATCTTT. This sequence encodes CALGELKGIGPDKLIF.

With regard to this clone: Other DNA sequences of this sample code for an identical CDR3. The chain is built from TRDV1 and TRDJ1; 8 positions match TRDD3. The CDR3 has 18 amino acids. V lost 5 bases, J lost 0 bases, and 14 bases stayed unmatched. Germline loops: CDR1 TSWWSYY, CDR2 QGS. The CDR3 region has the DNA TGTGCTCTTGGGCCCAAAGGGCTGGGATACGGGTACACCGATAAACTCATCTTT. Protein product: CALGPKGLGYGYTDKLIF.

As to this clone: This same CDR3 is encoded by further DNA sequences in the sample. The rearrangement joins TRDV1 to TRDJ1, with 8 nucleotides matching TRDD3. Germline values: CDR1 TSWWSYY, CDR2 QGS. The CDR3 has 20 amino acids. V lost 3 bases, J lost 1 base, and 19 bases stayed unmatched. In DNA, the CDR3 is TGTGCTCTTGGGGACGGTCCGGTCCTACGGACTGGGGGGGGCACCGATAAACTCATCTTT. Translating it yields CALGDGPVLRTGGGTDKLIF.

The sample holds a few counts of this clone. A read error may account for a junction end that differs from germline. This chain joins TRDV2 and TRDJ1; a possible D gene is TRDD3 (6 bases). The CDR3 length is 18 residues. Looked up from germline, CDR1 is GEAIGNYY and CDR2 is EKD. The CDR3 DNA reads TGTGCCTGTAACACCGAAGAGGGGATCCGAAAACAGTGCGATAAACTCATCTTT. It yields the protein CACNTEEGIRKQCDKLIF.

This chain links TRDV1 with TRDJ1, with D unclear. The CDR3 spans 17 residues. Trimming shortened V by 1 base and J by 0 bases, and 15 bases separated the two germline ends. The germline gives CDR1 TSWWSYY, CDR2 QGS. CDR3 nucleotide sequence: TGTGCTCTTGGGGAACCTAGATTGCGATCGTACACCGATAAACTCATCTTT. Its protein is CALGEPRLRSYTDKLIF.

The genes are TRDV1 and TRDJ1; 10 bases align to TRDD3. This CDR3 region has 17 residues. Germline CDR1 and CDR2: TSWWSYY and QGS. V lost 2 bases, J lost 0 bases, and 6 bases stayed unmatched. In DNA form, the CDR3 reads TGTGCTCTTGGGGAAGTGACTGGGGGATCGGACACCGATAAACTCATCTTT. Its protein product is CALGEVTGGSDTDKLIF.

A few counts support this clone. The rearrangement uses TRDV1 and TRDJ1; 9 bases align to TRDD3. This CDR3 has 22 residues. J was trimmed by 0 bases and V by 2 bases; bases with no gene match: 22. CDR1 and CDR2 (germline): TSWWSYY, QGS. The CDR3 nucleotides read TGTGCTCTTGGGGAAAAGGGCCCTCAGAGGCGTACTGGGGGAACATACACCGATAAACTCATCTTT. It codes for CALGEKGPQRRTGGTYTDKLIF.

This clone was counted between two and nine times. The chain employs TRDV1 and TRDJ1; 9 bases are a match to TRDD3. With 0 bases clipped from V and 0 bases from J, the junction kept 14 bases outside the gene matches. CDR3 length: 20 residues. The germline gives CDR1 TSWWSYY, CDR2 QGS. CDR3 nucleotide sequence: TGTGCTCTTGGGGAACTCACCGACTGGGGGACCCTCGATTACACCGATAAACTCATCTTT. It codes for CALGELTDWGTLDYTDKLIF.

This rearrangement joins TRDV1 to TRDJ1, with D unclear. In germline, CDR1 is TSWWSYY, CDR2 QGS. The germline V and J ends were trimmed by 3 bases and 0 bases, with 14 bases remaining between them. The CDR3 sequence is 16 residues long. CDR3 nucleotide sequence: TGTGCTCTTGGGGATGTTCTAAATGGGTACACCGATAAACTCATCTTT. It yields the protein CALGDVLNGYTDKLIF.

The chain uses TRDV1 and TRDJ1, with D maybe TRDD2 (5 bases). The germline V and J ends were trimmed by 0 bases and 0 bases, with 32 bases remaining between them. The germline gives CDR1 TSWWSYY, CDR2 QGS. The CDR3 is 23 residues long. The CDR3 reads CALGELPLFPGCPFRVYTDKLIF. CDR3 nucleotide sequence: TGTGCTCTTGGGGAACTCCCACTCTTCCCGGGGTGCCCTTTCCGCGTGTACACCGATAAACTCATCTTT.

This clone was recorded a few times. V and J are TRDV1 and TRDJ1; 13 nucleotides line up with TRDD3. Germline V CDR1 and CDR2: TSWWSYY, QGS. Germline trimming cut 4 bases from V and 0 bases from J; bases unmatched to any gene: 23. The CDR3 covers 23 residues. The CDR3 DNA sequence: TGTGCTCTTGGGGGGTCTCGTTCCTCGACAACTGGGGGATACGGGGATAACACCGATAAACTCATCTTT. This sequence encodes CALGGSRSSTTGGYGDNTDKLIF.

This chain joins TRDV1 and TRDJ1; TRDD3 aligns across 12 bases. Unmatched junction bases numbered 14, after V lost 2 bases and J lost 1 base. The CDR3 runs 20 residues. CDR1 TSWWSYY and CDR2 QGS come from the germline V gene. The CDR3 region is CALGEMGRYWGIHRTDKLIF. The CDR3 nucleotides are TGTGCTCTTGGGGAAATGGGGCGGTACTGGGGGATACACCGCACCGATAAACTCATCTTT.